This T cell receptor (beta chain) was identified in a study of regulatory T cells in long-lasting Graves disease. This clonotype has only one observation. This CDR3 region has 12 residues. The V end was cut by 8 bases, the J end by 3 bases, with 8 bases between. Described time point: newly diagnosed GD, antithyroid drugs for less than 3 months. Extracted RNA from PBMCs served as the source of the TCR library. Graves' disease diagnosis followed American Thyroid Association guidelines. Through Arm-PCR of CDR3 regions and iRepertoire HTBI primers, TCR beta libraries were built. One entry per CDR3 protein, called by TCRdb with MiXCR from the multiplex PCR reads. This table holds hundreds of thousands of distinct CDR3 sequences, about 16% found once. These same records also appear under a second study, on T cells in Graves' hyperthyroidism and ophthalmopathy.

The sample in question was peripheral blood mononuclear cells (PBMCs), obtained at new diagnosis, from a patient treated with antithyroid drugs. This clonotype was sampled from a woman between 40 and 65 years old with Graves disease. The rearrangement links TRBV12-3 or TRBV12-4 to TRBJ1-5; D perhaps matches TRBD1 (5 bases). Here the CDR3 DNA reads TGTGCCAGCGGGGGAAACAATCAGCCCCAGCATTTT. Protein: CASGGNNQPQHF.